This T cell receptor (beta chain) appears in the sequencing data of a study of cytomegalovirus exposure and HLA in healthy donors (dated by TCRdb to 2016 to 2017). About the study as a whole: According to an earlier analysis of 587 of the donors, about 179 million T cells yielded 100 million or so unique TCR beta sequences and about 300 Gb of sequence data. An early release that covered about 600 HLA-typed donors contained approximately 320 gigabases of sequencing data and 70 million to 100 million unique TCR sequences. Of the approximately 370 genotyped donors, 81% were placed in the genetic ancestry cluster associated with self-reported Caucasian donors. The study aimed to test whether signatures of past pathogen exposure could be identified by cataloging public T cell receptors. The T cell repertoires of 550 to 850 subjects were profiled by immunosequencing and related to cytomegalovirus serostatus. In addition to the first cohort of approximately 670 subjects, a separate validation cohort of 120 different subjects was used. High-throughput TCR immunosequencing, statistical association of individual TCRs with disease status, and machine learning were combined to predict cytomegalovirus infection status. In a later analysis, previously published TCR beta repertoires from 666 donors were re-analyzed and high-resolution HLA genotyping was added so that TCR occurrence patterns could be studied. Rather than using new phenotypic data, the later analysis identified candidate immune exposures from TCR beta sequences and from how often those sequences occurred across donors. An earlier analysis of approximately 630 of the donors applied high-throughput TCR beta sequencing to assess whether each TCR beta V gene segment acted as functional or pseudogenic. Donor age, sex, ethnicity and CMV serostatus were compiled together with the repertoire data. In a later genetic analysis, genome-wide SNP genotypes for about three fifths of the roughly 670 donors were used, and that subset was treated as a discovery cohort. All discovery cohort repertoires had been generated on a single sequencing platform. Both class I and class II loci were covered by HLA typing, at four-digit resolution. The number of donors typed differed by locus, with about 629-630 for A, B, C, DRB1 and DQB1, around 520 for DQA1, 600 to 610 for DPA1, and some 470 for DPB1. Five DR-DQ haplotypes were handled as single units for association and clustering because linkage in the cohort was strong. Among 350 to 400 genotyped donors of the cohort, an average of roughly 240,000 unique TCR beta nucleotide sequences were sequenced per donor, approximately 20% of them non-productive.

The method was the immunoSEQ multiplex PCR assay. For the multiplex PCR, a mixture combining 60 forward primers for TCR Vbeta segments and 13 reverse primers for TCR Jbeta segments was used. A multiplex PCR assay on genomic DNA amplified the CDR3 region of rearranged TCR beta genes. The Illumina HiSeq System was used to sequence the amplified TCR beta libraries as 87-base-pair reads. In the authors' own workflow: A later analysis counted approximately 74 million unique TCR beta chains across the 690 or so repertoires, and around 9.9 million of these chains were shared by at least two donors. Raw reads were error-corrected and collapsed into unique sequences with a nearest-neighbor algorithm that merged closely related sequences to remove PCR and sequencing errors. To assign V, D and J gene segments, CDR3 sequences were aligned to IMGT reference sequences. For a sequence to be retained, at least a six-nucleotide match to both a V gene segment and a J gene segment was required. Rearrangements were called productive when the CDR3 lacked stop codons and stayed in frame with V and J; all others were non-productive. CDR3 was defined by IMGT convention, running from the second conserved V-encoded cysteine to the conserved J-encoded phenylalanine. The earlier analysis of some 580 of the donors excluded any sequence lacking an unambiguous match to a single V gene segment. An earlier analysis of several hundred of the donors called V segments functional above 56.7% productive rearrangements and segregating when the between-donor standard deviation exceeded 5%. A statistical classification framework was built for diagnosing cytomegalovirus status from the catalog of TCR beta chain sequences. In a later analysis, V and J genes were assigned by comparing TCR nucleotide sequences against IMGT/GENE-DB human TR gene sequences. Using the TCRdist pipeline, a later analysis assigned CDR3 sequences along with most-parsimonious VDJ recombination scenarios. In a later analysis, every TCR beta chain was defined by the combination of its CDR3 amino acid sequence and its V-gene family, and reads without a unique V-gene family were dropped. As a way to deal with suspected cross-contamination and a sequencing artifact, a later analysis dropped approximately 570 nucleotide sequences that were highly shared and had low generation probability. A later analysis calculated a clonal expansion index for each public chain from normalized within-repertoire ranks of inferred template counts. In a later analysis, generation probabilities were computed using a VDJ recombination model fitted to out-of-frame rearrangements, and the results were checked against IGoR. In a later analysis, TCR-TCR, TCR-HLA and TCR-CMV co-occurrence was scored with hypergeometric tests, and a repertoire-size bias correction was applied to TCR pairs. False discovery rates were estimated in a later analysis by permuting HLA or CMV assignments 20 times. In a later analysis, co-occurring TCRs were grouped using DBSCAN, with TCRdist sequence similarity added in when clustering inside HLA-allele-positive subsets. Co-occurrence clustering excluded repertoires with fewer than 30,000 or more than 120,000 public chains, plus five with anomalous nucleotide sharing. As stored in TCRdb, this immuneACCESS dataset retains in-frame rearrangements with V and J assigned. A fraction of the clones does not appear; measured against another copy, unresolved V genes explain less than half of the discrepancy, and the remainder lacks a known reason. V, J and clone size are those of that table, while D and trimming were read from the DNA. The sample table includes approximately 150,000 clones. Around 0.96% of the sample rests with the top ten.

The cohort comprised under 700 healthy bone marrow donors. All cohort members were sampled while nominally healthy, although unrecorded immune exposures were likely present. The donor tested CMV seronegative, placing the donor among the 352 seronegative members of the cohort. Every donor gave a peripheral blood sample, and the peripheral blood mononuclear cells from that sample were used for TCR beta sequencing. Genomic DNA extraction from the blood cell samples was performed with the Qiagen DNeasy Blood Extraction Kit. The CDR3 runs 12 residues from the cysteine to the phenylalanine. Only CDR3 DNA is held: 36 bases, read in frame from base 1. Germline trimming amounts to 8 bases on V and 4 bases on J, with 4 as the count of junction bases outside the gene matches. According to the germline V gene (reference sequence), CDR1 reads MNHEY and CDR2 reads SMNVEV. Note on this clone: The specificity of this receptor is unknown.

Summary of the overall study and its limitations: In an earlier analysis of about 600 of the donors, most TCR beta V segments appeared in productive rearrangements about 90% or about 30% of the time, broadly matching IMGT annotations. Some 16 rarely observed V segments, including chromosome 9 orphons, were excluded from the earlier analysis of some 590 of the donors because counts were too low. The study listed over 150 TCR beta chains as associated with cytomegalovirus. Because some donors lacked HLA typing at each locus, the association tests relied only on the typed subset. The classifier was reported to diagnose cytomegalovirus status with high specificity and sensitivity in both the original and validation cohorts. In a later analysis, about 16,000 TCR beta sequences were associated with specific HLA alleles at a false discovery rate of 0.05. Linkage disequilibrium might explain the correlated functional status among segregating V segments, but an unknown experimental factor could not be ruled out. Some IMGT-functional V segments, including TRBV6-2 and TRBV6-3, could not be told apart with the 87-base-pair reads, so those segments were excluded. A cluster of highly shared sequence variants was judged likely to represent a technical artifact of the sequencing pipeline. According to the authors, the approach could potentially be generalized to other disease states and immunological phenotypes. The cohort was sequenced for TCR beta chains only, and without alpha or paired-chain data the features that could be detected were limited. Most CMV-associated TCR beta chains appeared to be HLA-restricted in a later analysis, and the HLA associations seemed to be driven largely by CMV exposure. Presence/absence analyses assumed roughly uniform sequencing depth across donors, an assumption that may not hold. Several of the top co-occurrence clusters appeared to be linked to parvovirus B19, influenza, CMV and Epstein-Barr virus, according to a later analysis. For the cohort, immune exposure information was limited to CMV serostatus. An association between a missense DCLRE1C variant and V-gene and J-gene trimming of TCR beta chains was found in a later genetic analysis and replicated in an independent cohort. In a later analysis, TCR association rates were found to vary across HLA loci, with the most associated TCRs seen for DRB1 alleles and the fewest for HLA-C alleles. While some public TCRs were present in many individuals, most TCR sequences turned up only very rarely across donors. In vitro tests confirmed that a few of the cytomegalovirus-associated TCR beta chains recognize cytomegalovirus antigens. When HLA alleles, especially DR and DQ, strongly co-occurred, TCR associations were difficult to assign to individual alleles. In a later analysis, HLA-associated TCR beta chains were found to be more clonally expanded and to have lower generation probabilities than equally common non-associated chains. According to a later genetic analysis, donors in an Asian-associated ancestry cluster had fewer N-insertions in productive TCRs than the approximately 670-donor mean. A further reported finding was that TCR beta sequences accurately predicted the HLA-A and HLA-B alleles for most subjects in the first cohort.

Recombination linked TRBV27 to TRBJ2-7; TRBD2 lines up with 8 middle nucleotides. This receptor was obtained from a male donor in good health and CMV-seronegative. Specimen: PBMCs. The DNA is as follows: TGTGCCAGCGTCGGGAGGGGTTACGAGCAGTACTTC. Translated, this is CASVGRGYEQYF.